The 12 T cell receptor beta chains below were found in one sample sequenced in a study of blood T cell repertoires in COVID-19. This table comes from immunoSEQ multiplex PCR, and its TCRdb copy is limited to in-frame clones, with some not included. The data hold under 250,000 clones, with 92% observed a single time. Sequencing used peripheral blood. The origin of the receptors is a man aged 55 to 69 with COVID-19, enrolled during active disease.

The chain couples TRBV11-2 to TRBJ1-2, with 10 bases that match TRBD1. Per the germline V gene, CDR1 is SGHAT and CDR2 is FQNNGV. Germline trimming cut 6 bases from V and 5 bases from J; bases unmatched to any gene: 3. The CDR3 runs to 13 residues. The CDR3 loop is CASSQGQGYGYTF. The CDR3 DNA is TGTGCCAGCAGTCAGGGACAGGGGTATGGCTACACCTTC.

V is TRBV28 and J is TRBJ2-3; 10 bases are shared with TRBD2. The V gene's germline CDR1 is MDHEN and CDR2 SYDVKM. This CDR3 has 16 amino acids. Losses at the gene ends were 5 bases for V and 5 bases for J; bases not matched to a gene: 10. CDR3 nucleotide sequence: TGTGCCAGCAGTACTTCTAGCGGGAGTCCAATAGATACGCAGTATTTT. It translates to CASSTSSGSPIDTQYF.

This chain joins TRBV12-3 or TRBV12-4 and TRBJ1-2; the match to TRBD1 covers 7 bases. The CDR3 has 13 residues. The ends lost 3 bases at V and 5 bases at J; junction bases unmatched: 3. The DNA of the CDR3 is TGTGCCAGCAGTTTTGCAGGGGGGTATGGCTACACCTTC. Protein sequence: CASSFAGGYGYTF.

This chain connects TRBV7-9 to TRBJ2-2; 13 bases line up with TRBD2. J gave up 3 bases and V 5 bases, and 6 bases lay outside the gene matches. CDR3 length: 17 amino acids. CDR1 and CDR2 (germline): SEHNR, FQNEAQ (reference sequence). The CDR3 sequence is CASSTGLAGEYTGELFF. DNA of the CDR3: TGTGCCAGCAGCACCGGACTAGCGGGGGAATACACCGGGGAGCTGTTTTTT.

The chain recombines TRBV5-1 with TRBJ1-6; 9 bases are shared with TRBD1. The CDR3 is 16 residues long. V shed 7 bases and J 4 bases; nucleotides not matched to a gene: 9. Germline lookup yields CDR1 SGHRS and CDR2 YFSETQ. The CDR3 reads CASSPGTGPYNSPLHF. The CDR3 DNA sequence: TGCGCCAGCTCTCCGGGGACAGGGCCTTATAATTCACCCCTCCACTTT.

The chain employs TRBV6-6 and TRBJ2-3; no clear D gene. The germline gives CDR1 MNHNY, CDR2 SVGAGI (reference sequence). Between the trimmed V and J ends, which lost 4 bases and 3 bases, there was a span of 2 bases. This CDR3 is 11 amino acids long. CDR3 DNA: TGTGCCAGCAGTTCTACAGATACGCAGTATTTT. It specifies CASSSTDTQYF.

The J gene is TRBJ1-4, the V gene TRBV23-1; D unresolved. TRBV23-1 is marked as an open reading frame, function uncertain. V was shortened by 4 bases and J by 8 bases, with 11 bases between the two germline ends. The CDR3 extends over 13 amino acids. The CDR3 here is CASSRTLLEKLFF. The CDR3, as DNA: TGCGCCAGCAGTCGGACTCTGTTGGAAAAACTGTTTTTT.

The V call is TRBV25-1, the J call TRBJ2-1; 10 bases are a match to TRBD2. The V gene end was trimmed by 9 bases and the J gene end by 5 bases; junction bases not matched to a gene: 13. CDR1 MGHDK and CDR2 SYGVNS come from the germline V gene. The CDR3 totals 16 residues. The DNA for the CDR3 is TGTGCCAGTCAGGTAGCGGGGGGTAGGAAGAACAATGAGCAGTTCTTC. Amino acids: CASQVAGGRKNNEQFF.

The chain links TRBV5-4 to TRBJ2-2, with 11 bases identical to TRBD1. Germline values: CDR1 SGHNT, CDR2 YYREEE (reference sequence). This CDR3 has 17 residues. The junction had 4 bases not matched to a gene; V was cut back by 0 bases and J by 3 bases. CDR3 protein: CASSLGTGGAHTGELFF. For the CDR3, the DNA is TGTGCCAGCAGCTTGGGGACAGGGGGCGCGCACACCGGGGAGCTGTTTTTT.

The V call is TRBV14, the J call TRBJ2-7; perhaps TRBD1 as D (5 bases). Germline CDR1 and CDR2: SGHDN and FVKESK. V was pared by 0 bases and J by 0 bases, with 9 bases between. There are 15 residues in the CDR3. This CDR3 is CASSQEDRSSYEQYF. The CDR3 region has the DNA TGTGCCAGCAGCCAAGAAGACAGAAGCTCCTACGAGCAGTACTTC.

The V and J genes are TRBV28 and TRBJ1-6; the D gene is possibly TRBD1 (6 bases). Looked up from germline, CDR1 is MDHEN and CDR2 is SYDVKM. The CDR3 consists of 18 residues. V lost 1 base and J lost 4, with 17 bases in between. The CDR3 region has the DNA TGTGCCAGCAGTTTATTCGGCCGGACAGCCTCTTATAATTCACCCCTCCACTTT. Protein product: CASSLFGRTASYNSPLHF.

The chain joins TRBV5-4 to TRBJ1-2; 10 positions agree with TRBD1. The CDR3 runs 14 residues. J was trimmed by 5 bases and V by 4 bases; bases with no gene match: 5. Germline loops: CDR1 SGHNT, CDR2 YYREEE (reference sequence). CDR3 coding DNA: TGTGCCAGCAGCCCTATGGACAGGGGGTATGGCTACACCTTC. This codes for CASSPMDRGYGYTF.